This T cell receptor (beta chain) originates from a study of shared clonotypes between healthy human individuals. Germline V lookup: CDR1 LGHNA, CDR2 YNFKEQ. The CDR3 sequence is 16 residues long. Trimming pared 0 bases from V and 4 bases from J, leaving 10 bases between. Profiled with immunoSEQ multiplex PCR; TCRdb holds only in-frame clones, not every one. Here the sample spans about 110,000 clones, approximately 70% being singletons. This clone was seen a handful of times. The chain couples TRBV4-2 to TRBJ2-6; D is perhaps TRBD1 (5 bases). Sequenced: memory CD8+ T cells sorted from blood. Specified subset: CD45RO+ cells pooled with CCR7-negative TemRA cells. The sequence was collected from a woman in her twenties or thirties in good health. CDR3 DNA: TGTGCCAGCAGCCAAGAGGATGGGGCAGGGGCCAACGTCCTGACTTTC. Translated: CASSQEDGAGANVLTF.